The clone carrying this T cell receptor (beta chain) showed up many times. Its antigen is not identified. The entry originates in a study of T cells in Graves' hyperthyroidism and ophthalmopathy. General study results and limits: Appearing also in blood were most of the thyroid clonotypes expanded above 0.001.

Trimming removed 2 bases from V and 4 bases from J, with 3 bases in between. The length of the CDR3 is 12 residues. Amplification of TCR beta CDR3 regions used RNA as the template. First-round RT-PCR targeting the TCR CDR3 was performed with the HTBI primer set. TCRdb re-analysed the multiplex PCR reads in MiXCR, keeping a single row per CDR3 protein. The sample lists fewer than 500,000 distinct CDR3 sequences, under 15% occurring once. Together with thyroid ultrasound, orbital computed tomography, serum thyroxine and TRAb, clinical symptoms were used for diagnoses. The chain recombines TRBV12-3 or TRBV12-4 with TRBJ1-3; D remains ambiguous. The TCR originated in a man aged 18 to 29 with Graves' ophthalmopathy. The source material was blood. The CDR3 region is CASSLIGNTIYF. Written as DNA, the CDR3 is TGTGCCAGCAGTTTAATCGGAAACACCATATATTTT.